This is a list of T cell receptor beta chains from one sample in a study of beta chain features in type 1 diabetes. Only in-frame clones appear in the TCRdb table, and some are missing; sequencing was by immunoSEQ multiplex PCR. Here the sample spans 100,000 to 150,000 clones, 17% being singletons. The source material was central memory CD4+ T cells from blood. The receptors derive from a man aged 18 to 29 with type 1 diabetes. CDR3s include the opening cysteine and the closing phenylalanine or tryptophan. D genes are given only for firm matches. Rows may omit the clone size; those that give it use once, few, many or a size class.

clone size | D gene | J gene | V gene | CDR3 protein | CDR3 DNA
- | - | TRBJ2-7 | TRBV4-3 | CASSQEETKMDGYEQYF | TGCGCCAGCAGCCAAGAGGAGACAAAGATGGACGGGTACGAGCAGTACTTC
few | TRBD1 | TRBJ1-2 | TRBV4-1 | CASNYNRDSNYGYTF | TGCGCCAGCAACTACAATCGGGACAGCAACTATGGCTACACCTTC
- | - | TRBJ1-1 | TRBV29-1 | CSARRGLNTEAFF | TGCAGCGCCCGACGGGGGTTGAACACTGAAGCTTTCTTT
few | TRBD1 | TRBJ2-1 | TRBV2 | CASSQRQGQYNEQFF | TGTGCCAGCAGTCAAAGGCAGGGACAGTACAATGAGCAGTTCTTC
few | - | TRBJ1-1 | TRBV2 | CASSDLGMNTEAFF | TGTGCCAGCAGTGACTTGGGGATGAACACTGAAGCTTTCTTT
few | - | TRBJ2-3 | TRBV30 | CAWSAGAYTQYF | TGTGCCTGGAGTGCAGGGGCTTATACGCAGTATTTT
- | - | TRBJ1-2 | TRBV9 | CASSVGTNYGYTF | TGTGCCAGCAGCGTAGGGACAAACTATGGCTACACCTTC
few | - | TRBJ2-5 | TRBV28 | CASSLVGATSGETQYF | TGTGCCAGCAGTTTGGTTGGGGCCACCTCGGGAGAGACCCAGTACTTC
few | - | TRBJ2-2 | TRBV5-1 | CASSWDNSNTGELFF | TGCGCCAGCAGTTGGGACAACTCGAACACCGGGGAGCTGTTTTTT
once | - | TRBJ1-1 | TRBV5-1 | CASNGGQNTEAFF | TGCGCCAGCAATGGGGGACAGAACACTGAAGCTTTCTTT
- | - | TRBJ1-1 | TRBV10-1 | CASSESGYMNTEAFF | TGCGCCAGCAGTGAGTCGGGTTACATGAACACTGAAGCTTTCTTT
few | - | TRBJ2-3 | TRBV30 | CACTEALSTDTQYF | TGTGCCTGCACTGAAGCCCTTAGCACAGATACGCAGTATTTT
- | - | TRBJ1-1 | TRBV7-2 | CASSSAGTANAEAFF | TGTGCCAGCAGCTCCGCCGGGACCGCGAACGCTGAAGCTTTCTTT
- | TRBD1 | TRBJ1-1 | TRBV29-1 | CSVVLHPQGARAFF | TGCAGCGTTGTCCTCCATCCGCAGGGGGCTAGGGCTTTCTTT
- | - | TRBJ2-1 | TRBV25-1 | CASSGWGRGEQFF | TGTGCCAGCAGTGGGTGGGGACGGGGTGAGCAGTTCTTC
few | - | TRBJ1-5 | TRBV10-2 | CASSDNQGGSNQPQHF | TGCGCCAGCAGCGATAACCAGGGAGGGAGCAATCAGCCCCAGCATTTT
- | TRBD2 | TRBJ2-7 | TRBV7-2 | CASSSLAGNYEQYF | TGTGCCAGCAGCTCACTAGCGGGAAACTACGAGCAGTACTTC
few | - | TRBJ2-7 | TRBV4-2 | CASSQDPASNEQYF | TGTGCCAGCAGCCAAGATCCGGCGTCCAACGAGCAGTACTTC
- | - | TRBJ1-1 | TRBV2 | CASSYFSTEAFF | TGTGCCAGCAGTTACTTTAGCACTGAAGCTTTCTTT
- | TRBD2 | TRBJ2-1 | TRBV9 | CASSPRTRDEQFF | TGTGCCAGCAGCCCTCGGACTAGGGATGAGCAGTTCTTC
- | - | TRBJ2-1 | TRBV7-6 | CASSRTGVEQFF | TGTGCCAGCAGCCGAACGGGGGTCGAGCAGTTCTTC
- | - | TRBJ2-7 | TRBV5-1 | CASSRGTTTSYEQYF | TGCGCCAGCAGCCGTGGGACGACGACATCGTACGAGCAGTACTTC
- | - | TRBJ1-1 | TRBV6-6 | CASSYGQLNTEAFF | TGTGCCAGCAGTTACGGACAGCTGAACACTGAAGCTTTCTTT
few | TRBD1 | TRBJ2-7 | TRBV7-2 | CASSLGRGLGEQYF | TGTGCCAGCAGCTTAGGAAGGGGGCTTGGTGAGCAGTACTTC
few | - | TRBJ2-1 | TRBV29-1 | CSVDRFENEQFF | TGCAGCGTTGACAGGTTCGAAAATGAGCAGTTCTTC
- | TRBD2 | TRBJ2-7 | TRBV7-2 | CASSPSSGTSYEQYF | TGTGCCAGCAGCCCCTCTAGCGGTACATCCTACGAGCAGTACTTC
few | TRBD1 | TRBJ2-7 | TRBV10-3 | CAISEGTGYTYEQYF | TGTGCCATCAGTGAAGGGACAGGGTACACCTACGAGCAGTACTTC
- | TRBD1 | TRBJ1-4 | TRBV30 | CAWSPPTGQGANEKLFF | TGTGCCTGGAGTCCCCCAACAGGACAGGGCGCTAATGAAAAACTGTTTTTT
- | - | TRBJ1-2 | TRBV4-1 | CASSQQIGVGYGYTF | TGCGCCAGCAGCCAACAAATTGGGGTGGGGTACGGCTACACCTTC
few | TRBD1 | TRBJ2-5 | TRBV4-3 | CASSQEGPDRGWQETQYF | TGCGCCAGCAGCCAAGAGGGCCCGGACAGGGGTTGGCAAGAGACCCAGTACTTC
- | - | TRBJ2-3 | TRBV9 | CASSVAAGPYSTDTQYF | TGTGCCAGCAGCGTAGCGGCGGGACCCTACTCCACAGATACGCAGTATTTT
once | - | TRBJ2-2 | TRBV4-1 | CASSQESLPGANTGELFF | TGCGCCAGCAGCCAAGAATCTCTTCCAGGGGCGAACACCGGGGAGCTGTTTTTT
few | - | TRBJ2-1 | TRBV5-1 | CASSPFDRSGDEQFF | TGCGCCAGCAGCCCTTTTGACAGGTCCGGAGATGAGCAGTTCTTC
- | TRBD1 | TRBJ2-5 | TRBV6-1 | CASSEDRGVQETQYF | TGTGCCAGCAGTGAAGACAGGGGGGTCCAAGAGACCCAGTACTTC
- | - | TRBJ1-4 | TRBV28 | CASSLSGHYEKLFF | TGTGCCAGCAGTTTATCAGGTCACTACGAAAAACTGTTTTTT